This section outlines one T cell receptor beta chain sequence together with its context. CDR3 length equals 12 residues. CDR1 is GTSNPN and CDR2 is SVGIG in the germline V gene (reference sequence). The sample originates from a study of T cells after yellow fever vaccination. A process of 5'RACE template switching, which added a universal primer site and UMIs, was used to make TCR cDNA. TCRdb re-analysed the 5' RACE reads in MiXCR, keeping a single row per CDR3 protein. The sample consists of some 300,000 distinct CDR3 sequences, around 8.1% of them appearing once. This sample comprised PBMCs, obtained about 49 days after the first yellow fever vaccination. The genes are TRBV30 and TRBJ1-2; 9 nucleotides match TRBD1. The TCR comes from a man between 18 and 35 years old who received the YFV17D yellow fever vaccine. CDR3 coding DNA: TGTGCGATGGACAGGGGAGACTATGGCTACACCTTC. As protein: CAMDRGDYGYTF.